The 3 T cell receptor beta chains below all came from one sample that was sequenced in a study of blood T cell repertoires in COVID-19. Generated by immunoSEQ multiplex PCR, the TCRdb table keeps only in-frame clones and is missing some. In the table there are 180,000 or so clones, approximately 78% of which are singletons. Material for sequencing was peripheral blood. All receptors derive from a woman older than 75 with COVID-19, enrolled during active disease.

The chain joins TRBV19 to TRBJ1-5, with D possibly matching TRBD1 (5 bases). This CDR3 spans 15 amino acids. Trimming took 6 bases from V and 0 from J, leaving 12 bases between them. CDR1 LNHDA and CDR2 SQIVND come from the germline V gene (reference sequence). For the CDR3, the DNA is TGTGCCAGTAGCTTAGGGGCTCTTAGCAATCAGCCCCAGCATTTT. Translation gives CASSLGALSNQPQHF.

This clone was seen once. This chain links TRBV28 with TRBJ1-1, with D unclear. From germline, CDR1 is MDHEN and CDR2 SYDVKM. CDR3 length: 13 amino acids. The V end was cut by 5 bases, the J end by 4 bases, with 11 bases between. CDR3 region: CASSLLSSTEAFF. CDR3 in DNA: TGTGCCAGCAGTCTGCTGAGTTCCACTGAAGCTTTCTTT.

This chain joins TRBV7-2 and TRBJ2-3, with 9 bases lining up with TRBD2. The J segment lost 5 bases and the V segment lost 2 bases, leaving 5 bases of the junction unmatched. Germline V lookup: CDR1 SGHTA, CDR2 FQGNSA. The CDR3 loop spans 15 amino acids. Here the CDR3 reads CASSLSSGTIDTQYF. The CDR3 DNA sequence: TGTGCCAGCAGCTTATCTAGCGGGACAATAGATACGCAGTATTTT.